The 5 T cell receptor beta chains below all came from one sample that was sequenced in a study of regulatory T cells in long-lasting Graves disease. In building TCR beta libraries, iRepertoire HTBI primers were used together with Arm-PCR of CDR3 regions. TCRdb re-analysed the multiplex PCR reads in MiXCR, keeping a single row per CDR3 protein. In the table there are over 350,000 distinct CDR3 sequences, about 15% of which are singletons. Sample time point: newly diagnosed GD, antithyroid drugs for less than 3 months. Extracted RNA from PBMCs served as the source of the TCR library. Another study also made use of these data, one on T cells in Graves' hyperthyroidism and ophthalmopathy.

Here the sequenced sample was peripheral blood mononuclear cells (PBMCs), taken at new diagnosis, from a patient treated with antithyroid drugs. The receptors stem from a woman between 35 and 50 years old with Graves disease.

As for this clonotype: This sequence may be a read error, since a much larger clone differs from it by one base. The chain has TRBV7-8 and TRBJ2-7; weak D call: TRBD1 (6 bases). This CDR3 spans 15 amino acids. The V and J ends lost 5 bases and 7 bases respectively, with 21 bases between them. Germline loops: CDR1 SGHVS, CDR2 FQNEAQ. CDR3 region: CASSLQQGRGVEQYF. In nucleotides, the CDR3 is TGTGCCAGCAGCCTCCAACAGGGTAGGGGCGTAGAGCAGTACTTC.

This clonotype has a count of ten or more. The chain links TRBV4-1 to TRBJ1-2; 7 nucleotides align to TRBD1. The germline CDR1 and CDR2 sequences are MGHRA and YSYEKL. With 4 bases clipped from V and 2 bases from J, the junction kept 7 bases outside the gene matches. The CDR3 is 15 amino acids. CDR3 in DNA: TGCGCCAGCAGCCCCTCAGAGGGGGCAAACTATGGCTACACCTTC. Amino acid sequence: CASSPSEGANYGYTF.

This clonotype was detected ten times or more. The chain's CDR3 is CASRPSGDGAGELFF. CDR3 in DNA: TGTGCCAGCAGACCGAGCGGGGACGGGGCCGGGGAGCTGTTTTTT. The V gene is TRBV28, the J gene TRBJ2-2, with 7 positions matching TRBD2. CDR3 size: 15 residues. The germline CDR1 and CDR2 sequences are MDHEN and SYDVKM. With 6 bases clipped from V and 6 bases from J, the junction kept 10 bases outside the gene matches.

This clonotype occurred many times. The chain carries TRBV2 and TRBJ2-2; TRBD2 agrees at 8 bases. From germline, CDR1 is SNHLY and CDR2 FYNNEI. With V trimmed by 9 bases and J by 6 bases, 9 bases remained unmatched. The CDR3 runs to 14 residues. This chain's CDR3 is CASTWETSAGELFF. The CDR3 DNA reads TGTGCCAGTACCTGGGAGACTAGCGCCGGGGAGCTGTTTTTT.

This clonotype was seen repeatedly, ten times or more. This chain connects TRBV28 to TRBJ1-2; D may be TRBD1 (6 bases). Trimming took 6 bases from V and 5 from J, leaving 22 bases between them. The CDR3 covers 16 residues. Germline V gene data show CDR1 as MDHEN and CDR2 as SYDVKM. DNA of the CDR3: TGTGCCAGCAGCAAACAGGGCCTCAGATCGAAGTATGGCTACACCTTC. It is translated as CASSKQGLRSKYGYTF.